One sample yielded the 18 T cell receptor beta chains listed below, sequenced in a study of blood T cell repertoires in COVID-19. Assay: immunoSEQ multiplex PCR; the TCRdb copy retains only in-frame clones and omits some. The data hold 150,000 to 200,000 clones, with around nine tenths observed a single time. Sequencing was performed on peripheral blood. The receptors were gathered from a man aged 50-60 years who had recovered from COVID-19.

The chain couples TRBV7-2 to TRBJ2-2, with a tentative D call TRBD1 (6 bases). With 5 bases removed from V and 4 bases from J, the gap between germline ends came to 8 bases. This CDR3 comprises 13 residues. From germline, CDR1 is SGHTA and CDR2 FQGNSA. The CDR3 reads CASSKTGTGELFF. The CDR3 DNA sequence: TGTGCCAGCAGCAAGACAGGCACCGGGGAGCTGTTTTTT. Filled out from reference TRBV7-2 and TRBJ2-2, the complete variable domain reads GAGVSQSPSNKVTEKGKDVELRCDPISGHTALYWYRQSLGQGLEFLIYFQGNSAPDKSGLPSDRFSAERTGGSVSTLTIQRTQQEDSAVYLCASSKTGTGELFFGEGSRLTVL.

The chain combines TRBV7-7 with TRBJ2-2; TRBD2 is a possible D gene (6 bases). There are 15 residues in the CDR3. Trimming removed 5 bases from V and 5 bases from J, with 15 bases in between. The germline V gene encodes CDR1 SSHAT and CDR2 FNYEAQ (reference sequence). The CDR3 DNA reads as TGTGCCAGCAGCCCAGCGGGTGGAGTTACCGGGGAGCTGTTTTTT. Translation gives CASSPAGGVTGELFF.

J is TRBJ1-2 and V is TRBV4-3; D is possibly TRBD1 (5 bases). V lost 2 bases and J lost 5, with 9 bases in between. The germline CDR1 and CDR2 sequences are LGHNA and YSLEER. The CDR3 runs 13 residues. The CDR3 here is CASSQSGLYGYTF. Written as DNA, the CDR3 is TGCGCCAGCAGCCAATCAGGGTTATATGGCTACACCTTC.

The rearrangement uses TRBV7-2 and TRBJ1-1, with a tentative D call TRBD1 (6 bases). The CDR3 runs 14 residues. With 5 bases removed from V and 4 bases from J, the gap between germline ends came to 14 bases. Germline V gives CDR1 SGHTA, CDR2 FQGNSA. CDR3 in DNA: TGTGCCAGCAGCCCCCAGGGGAGCGGCACTGAAGCTTTCTTT. Its protein product is CASSPQGSGTEAFF.

This chain links TRBV5-1 with TRBJ2-2; D not resolved. CDR3 size: 12 residues. V was trimmed by 3 bases and J by 7 bases, leaving 7 bases between them. Per the germline V gene, CDR1 is SGHRS and CDR2 is YFSETQ. CDR3: CASSSSGGELFF. The CDR3 coding sequence is TGCGCCAGCAGCTCCTCGGGCGGGGAGCTGTTTTTT.

This clone was picked up one time. The chain couples TRBV7-2 to TRBJ2-1; no firm D call. The CDR3 runs 12 residues. Trimming left V 5 bases short and J 8 bases short, with 10 bases between. CDR1 SGHTA and CDR2 FQGNSA come from the germline V gene. CDR3 protein: CASSLTPHEQFF. The CDR3 DNA reads as TGTGCCAGCAGCCTGACTCCCCATGAGCAGTTCTTC.

This clone has a handful of counts. V and J are TRBV5-1 and TRBJ1-4; the match to TRBD1 covers 7 bases. Looked up from germline, CDR1 is SGHRS and CDR2 is YFSETQ. The CDR3 has 14 amino acids. J was trimmed by 5 bases and V by 0 bases; bases with no gene match: 1. CDR3 sequence reads: CASSLGDRNEKLFF. The DNA of the CDR3 is TGCGCCAGCAGCTTGGGGGACAGAAATGAAAAACTGTTTTTT.

This sequence joins TRBV5-6 and TRBJ2-7; D gene ambiguous. Trimming pared 0 bases from V and 6 bases from J, leaving 7 bases between. Germline CDR1 SGHDT, CDR2 YYEEEE. The CDR3 runs 12 residues. In DNA form, the CDR3 reads TGTGCCAGCAGCTTGGGAGGTTTCGAGCAGTACTTC. Amino acids: CASSLGGFEQYF.

CDR3 DNA: TGTGCCAGCAGTCTGACTAGCGGGAGTATGAATGAGCAGTTCTTC. Protein sequence: CASSLTSGSMNEQFF. The J gene is TRBJ2-1, the V gene TRBV27; 12 bases map to TRBD2. CDR3 length: 15 residues. Germline lookup yields CDR1 MNHEY and CDR2 SMNVEV (reference sequence). The ends lost 5 bases at V and 7 bases at J; junction bases unmatched: 6.

The gene calls are TRBV19 and TRBJ2-7; TRBD1 aligns across 7 bases. The CDR3 is made up of 16 amino acids. The germline gives CDR1 LNHDA, CDR2 SQIVND (reference sequence). V dropped 4 bases and J dropped 0; count of bases not matched to a gene: 9. The CDR3 DNA reads as TGTGCCAGTAGTACTCTACCGGGACAGCTCTCCTACGAGCAGTACTTC. This encodes CASSTLPGQLSYEQYF.

In its sample, this clone was seen once. In DNA form, the CDR3 reads TGTGCCAGCAGCTTGGCCGCCGGGACACCGAACACTGAAGCTTTCTTT. It is translated as CASSLAAGTPNTEAFF. The chain couples TRBV5-8 to TRBJ1-1; possible D gene TRBD1, 6 bases. V gave up 0 bases and J gave up 1 base, with 13 bases separating them. The CDR3 spans 16 residues. Germline V gene sequence: CDR1 SGHTS, CDR2 YDEGEE.

The genes are TRBV6-4 and TRBJ2-7, with TRBD1 matching over 10 bases. Germline CDR1 MRHNA, CDR2 SNTAGT. The trim removed 7 bases at V and 0 bases at J, leaving 15 bases unmatched. The CDR3 contains 18 residues. The CDR3 is CASIPDRGRRFSSYEQYF. DNA for the CDR3: TGTGCCAGCATACCCGACAGGGGGCGACGGTTCTCCTCCTACGAGCAGTACTTC.

The chain is built from TRBV5-4 and TRBJ1-1, with TRBD1 identical over 8 bases. In germline, CDR1 is SGHNT, CDR2 YYREEE (reference sequence). CDR3 length: 14 amino acids. V lost 4 bases to trimming and J lost 3 bases; unmatched junction nucleotides: 5. For the CDR3, the DNA is TGTGCCAGCAGCCAAACGACAGGGGACACTGAAGCTTTCTTT. It encodes CASSQTTGDTEAFF.

CDR3 DNA sequence: TGTGCCACTGGGGGGGCCTCATACGAGCAGTACTTC. The encoded protein is CATGGASYEQYF. This chain connects TRBV5-5 to TRBJ2-7, with a weak D call TRBD2 (7 bases). Germline V gene sequence: CDR1 SGHKS, CDR2 YYEKEE (reference sequence). V gave up 9 bases and J gave up 4 bases, with 14 bases separating them. This CDR3 region has 12 residues.

J is TRBJ1-1 and V is TRBV12-3 or TRBV12-4; no clear D. Deletions cut 6 bases from V and 4 bases from J, with 12 bases between. The CDR3 is 13 amino acids. The CDR3 nucleotides read TGTGCCAGCAGGGCGGTAGTCGTCACTGAAGCTTTCTTT. Translation gives CASRAVVVTEAFF.

This clone was seen a single time. The chain recombines TRBV18 with TRBJ2-1; 10 bases map to TRBD2. Trimming at V came to 3 bases and at J to 6 bases, leaving 8 bases not matched to a gene. This CDR3 is built from 16 residues. The germline gives CDR1 KGHSH, CDR2 LQKENI. CDR3 DNA sequence: TGTGCCAGCTCACCCCTCGGAGCGGGGGGGCCCAATGAGCAGTTCTTC. It translates to CASSPLGAGGPNEQFF.

The gene calls are TRBV3-1 (or the pseudogene TRBV3-2) and TRBJ1-5, with TRBD1 as a possible D gene (6 bases). This CDR3 has 16 residues. CDR1 and CDR2 from the germline V gene are LGHDT and YNNKEL (reference sequence). The V end lost 1 base, the J end lost 2 bases, and 12 bases lay between the germline ends. The CDR3 DNA is TGTGCCAGCAGCCAAGGGTTGGCAGGGGGCAATCAGCCCCAGCATTTT. Translating gives CASSQGLAGGNQPQHF.

This clone was seen once. Distinct nucleotide sequences in the sample also encode this CDR3. This chain connects TRBV7-2 to TRBJ1-2; 8 positions agree with TRBD1. V shed 5 bases, J shed 8 bases, and the junction held 7 bases outside the gene matches. The V gene's germline CDR1 is SGHTA and CDR2 FQGNSA. The CDR3 is 13 residues long. This CDR3 is CASSPSGGNGYTF. In DNA form, the CDR3 reads TGTGCCAGCAGCCCCTCAGGGGGCAACGGCTACACCTTC.